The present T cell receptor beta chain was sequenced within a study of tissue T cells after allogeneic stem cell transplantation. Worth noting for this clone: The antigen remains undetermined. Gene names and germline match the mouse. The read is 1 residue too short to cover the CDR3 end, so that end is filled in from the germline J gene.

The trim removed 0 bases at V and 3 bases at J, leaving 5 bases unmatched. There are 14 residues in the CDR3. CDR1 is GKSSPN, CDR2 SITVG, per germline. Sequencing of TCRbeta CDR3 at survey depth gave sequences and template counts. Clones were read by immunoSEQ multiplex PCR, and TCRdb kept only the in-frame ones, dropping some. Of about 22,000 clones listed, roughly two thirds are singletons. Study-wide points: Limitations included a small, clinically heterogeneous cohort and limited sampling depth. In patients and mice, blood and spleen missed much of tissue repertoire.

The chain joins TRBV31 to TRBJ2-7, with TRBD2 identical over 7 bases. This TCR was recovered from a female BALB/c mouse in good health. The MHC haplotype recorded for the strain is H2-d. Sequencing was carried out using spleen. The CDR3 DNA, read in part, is TGTGCCTGGAGTCTAAACCTGGGGGACTATGAACAGTAC. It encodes CAWSLNLGDYEQY. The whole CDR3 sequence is CAWSLNLGDYEQYF.